The 15 T cell receptor beta chains presented below share a single source sample, sequenced in a study of shared clonotypes between healthy human individuals (dated by TCRdb to 2020 to 2021). Preparation of the library involved the immunoSEQ multiplex PCR assay. TCRdb took this table from immuneACCESS and kept in-frame rearrangements with V and J called. Such tables lack part of the clones; where checked against another copy, unresolved V genes explain under half of the gap, and the rest is unexplained. This sample lists around 600,000 clones; roughly 98% were detected once. Around 0.3% of the sample goes to the ten largest clones. CD8 naive samples were obtained by positive selection for CCR7 among CD45RO-negative cells, yielding a CD45RA+CCR7+ population from which TemRA cells were excluded. Sequencing was carried out using naive CD8+ T cells sorted from blood. This specimen's cell subset or site label, per the study, means: CD45RA+CCR7+. All receptors come from a man aged 25-45 years in good health.

The rearrangement joins TRBV19 to TRBJ2-7, with TRBD1 identical over 8 bases. Trimming removed 7 bases from V and 2 bases from J; junction bases left unmatched: 7. This CDR3 comprises 14 residues. Germline CDR1 is LNHDA and CDR2 is SQIVND (reference sequence). The CDR3 protein is CASTRTGSTYEQYF. In DNA, the CDR3 is TGTGCCAGTACCCGGACAGGGTCGACCTACGAGCAGTACTTC.

In nucleotides, the CDR3 is TGTGCCAGCAGTACGACTATAGGGAGCGGGGAGCTGTTTTTT. Its protein product is CASSTTIGSGELFF. The chain joins TRBV6-5 to TRBJ2-2, with D maybe TRBD2 (5 bases). The germline V gene encodes CDR1 MNHEY and CDR2 SVGAGI. Trimming pared 5 bases from V and 7 bases from J, leaving 14 bases between. This CDR3 has 14 amino acids.

The V and J genes are TRBV9 and TRBJ2-5, with 10 bases aligning to TRBD2. This CDR3 contains 15 residues. CDR1 and CDR2 from the germline V gene are SGDLS and YYNGEE. The V segment lost 3 bases and the J segment 2 bases; nucleotides outside the gene matches: 4. CDR3 sequence reads: CASSASGSPQETQYF. The CDR3 DNA follows: TGTGCCAGCAGCGCTAGCGGGAGCCCTCAAGAGACCCAGTACTTC.

J is TRBJ2-7 and V is TRBV5-1, with D perhaps matching TRBD2 (5 bases). The CDR3 length is 12 residues. Trimming stripped 2 bases from V and 6 bases from J, with 9 bases between. Germline V gene sequence: CDR1 SGHRS, CDR2 YFSETQ. DNA of the CDR3: TGCGCCAGCAGCTTAACGGAGGTCGAGCAGTACTTC. Its translation is CASSLTEVEQYF.

Points on this clone: This sample also contains other DNA sequences that code for the same CDR3. The genes are TRBV27 and TRBJ2-2; D uncertain. The CDR3 spans 13 residues. Germline lookup yields CDR1 MNHEY and CDR2 SMNVEV (reference sequence). V was trimmed by 1 base and J by 3 bases, leaving 3 bases between them. CDR3 sequence reads: CASSLLDTGELFF. The DNA for the CDR3 is TGTGCCAGCAGTTTATTGGACACCGGGGAGCTGTTTTTT.

The chain employs TRBV7-9 and TRBJ2-1; no firm D call. Germline V gene sequence: CDR1 SEHNR, CDR2 FQNEAQ (reference sequence). The CDR3 consists of 13 residues. V was clipped by 2 bases and J by 8 bases, with 10 bases between them. In DNA form, the CDR3 reads TGTGCCAGCAGCTTACCCCTAGTGGATGAGCAGTTCTTC. It specifies CASSLPLVDEQFF.

The rearrangement joins TRBV28 to TRBJ2-5; 8 bases align to TRBD1. V trimming: 6 bases; J trimming: 0 bases; junction bases outside the gene matches: 12. The germline gives CDR1 MDHEN, CDR2 SYDVKM. The CDR3 sequence is 17 residues long. The CDR3 here is CASSKGFQDRDQETQYF. DNA for the CDR3: TGTGCCAGCAGCAAAGGCTTTCAGGACAGGGACCAAGAGACCCAGTACTTC.

The chain has TRBV5-5 and TRBJ2-7, with D maybe TRBD2 (5 bases). CDR1 is SGHKS and CDR2 is YYEKEE in the germline V gene (reference sequence). This CDR3 region has 14 residues. V lost 5 bases, J lost 5 bases, and 17 bases lay in between. DNA of the CDR3: TGTGCCAGCAGTCGGGGAGTGGGGAACCACGAGCAGTACTTC. This codes for CASSRGVGNHEQYF.

The chain carries TRBV11-2 and TRBJ2-3; 8 nucleotides align to TRBD1. J lost 1 base, V lost 3 bases, and 9 bases had no gene match. Germline V gene lookup returns CDR1 SGHAT and CDR2 FQNNGV. The length of the CDR3 is 17 residues. The CDR3 region is CASSFSRGRGGTDTQYF. CDR3 DNA: TGTGCCAGCAGCTTCTCCAGGGGGCGCGGGGGCACAGATACGCAGTATTTT.

The chain employs TRBV27 and TRBJ2-3, with D possibly being TRBD2 (5 bases). This CDR3 contains 15 residues. Germline CDR1 MNHEY, CDR2 SMNVEV (reference sequence). V was shortened by 10 bases and J by 2 bases, with 19 bases between the two germline ends. For the CDR3, the DNA is TGTGCCACCCTAAAGGAGAGCGGATACACAGATACGCAGTATTTT. Translating it yields CATLKESGYTDTQYF.

This chain uses TRBV6-1 with TRBJ2-3; 7 bases align to TRBD1. The V segment lost 6 bases and the J segment 2 bases; nucleotides outside the gene matches: 8. Germline CDR1 is MNHNS and CDR2 is SASEGT. This CDR3 is 15 amino acids long. CDR3 region: CASRPETGSTDTQYF. The CDR3 DNA follows: TGTGCCAGCAGACCGGAGACAGGGTCCACAGATACGCAGTATTTT.

This clone occurred once. V gene TRBV7-9 combines with J gene TRBJ2-2; no clear D. The ends were cut back, 8 bases at V and 4 bases at J, with 17 bases in the middle. From germline, CDR1 is SEHNR and CDR2 FQNEAQ (reference sequence). The CDR3 consists of 15 residues. CDR3 protein: CASGRDDLITGELFF. The CDR3 nucleotides are TGTGCCAGCGGCCGAGACGATTTGATCACCGGGGAGCTGTTTTTT. Combining the CDR3 with reference TRBV7-9 and TRBJ2-2 gives the whole variable domain DTGVSQNPRHKITKRGQNVTFRCDPISEHNRLYWYRQTLGQGPEFLTYFQNEAQLEKSRLLSDRFSAERPKGSFSTLEIQRTEQGDSAMYLCASGRDDLITGELFFGEGSRLTVL.

This chain links TRBV6-5 with TRBJ2-3; TRBD2 matches at 12 bases. Germline V gives CDR1 MNHEY, CDR2 SVGAGI. V was pared by 5 bases and J by 5 bases, with 5 bases of the junction left unmatched. CDR3 length: 15 amino acids. In DNA form, the CDR3 reads TGTGCCAGCAGTCCTAGCGGGAGGGCGAGAGATACGCAGTATTTT. Translation: CASSPSGRARDTQYF.

The chain carries TRBV5-1 and TRBJ2-1; D remains ambiguous. The CDR3 sequence is 14 residues long. Germline CDR1 and CDR2: SGHRS and YFSETQ. Trimming removed 7 bases from V and 8 bases from J, with 19 bases in between. DNA for the CDR3: TGCGCCAGCCAAAAGCTTCGCGGAAGGGATGAGCAGTTCTTC. As protein: CASQKLRGRDEQFF.

The chain joins TRBV28 to TRBJ2-5, with D unresolved. This CDR3 region has 12 residues. Germline lookup yields CDR1 MDHEN and CDR2 SYDVKM. V lost 3 bases and J 7 bases, leaving 9 bases between the germline ends. As DNA, the CDR3 is TGTGCCAGCAGTTTGCCCTTGAGGACCCAGTACTTC. Translation gives CASSLPLRTQYF.